This TCR beta chain came from a study of blood T cell repertoires in COVID-19. In the study overall: Acute-phase and convalescent COVID-19 samples originated in the United States, Italy and Spain. Sample material is recorded as cDNA or gDNA derived from T cells, B-cell-depleted T cells, or PBMCs.

In the source study's methods: Nucleated cell number was recorded as an estimate derived from reference gene primer amplification. Measured with immunoSEQ multiplex PCR; TCRdb has only the in-frame clones, and not every one. The V and J calls and clone size are taken from that table; D and trimming were inferred from the DNA. Altogether 150,000 to 190,000 clones are present, approximately 73% being singletons, with the ten largest covering more than 3%. The ends were cut back, 5 bases at V and 6 bases at J, with 17 bases in the middle. From germline, CDR1 is SGHTA and CDR2 FQGTGA. The CDR3 has 15 amino acids.

The TCR comes from a woman of 80 years or more with acute or convalescent COVID-19. This chain joins TRBV7-3 and TRBJ2-1, with D maybe TRBD2 (6 bases). The sequencing input was peripheral blood. The CDR3 nucleotides are TGTGCCAGCAGCCCGCAGCCGGGACTGATCAATGAGCAGTTCTTC. The encoded protein is CASSPQPGLINEQFF. The full variable domain, in which reference TRBV7-3 and TRBJ2-1 provide the parts outside the CDR3, is GAGVSQTPSNKVTEKGKYVELRCDPISGHTALYWYRQSLGQGPEFLIYFQGTGAADDSGLPNDRFFAVRPEGSVSTLKIQRTERGDSAVYLCASSPQPGLINEQFFGPGTRLTVL.